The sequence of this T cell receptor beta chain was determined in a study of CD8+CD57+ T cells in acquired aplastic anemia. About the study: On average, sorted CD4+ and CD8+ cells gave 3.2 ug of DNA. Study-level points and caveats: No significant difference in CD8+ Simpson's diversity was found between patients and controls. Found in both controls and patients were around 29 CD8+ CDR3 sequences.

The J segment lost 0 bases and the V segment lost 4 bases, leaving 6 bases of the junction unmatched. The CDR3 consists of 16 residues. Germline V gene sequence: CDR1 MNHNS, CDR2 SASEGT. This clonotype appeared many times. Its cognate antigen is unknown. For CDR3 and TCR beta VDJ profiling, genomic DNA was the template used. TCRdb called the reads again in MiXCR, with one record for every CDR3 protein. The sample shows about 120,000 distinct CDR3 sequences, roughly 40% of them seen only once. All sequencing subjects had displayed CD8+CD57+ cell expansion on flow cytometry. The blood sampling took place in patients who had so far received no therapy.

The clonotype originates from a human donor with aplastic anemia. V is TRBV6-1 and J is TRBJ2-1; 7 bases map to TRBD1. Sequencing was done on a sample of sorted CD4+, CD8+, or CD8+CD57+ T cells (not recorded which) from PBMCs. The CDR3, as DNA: TGTGCCAGCAGTGGACAGGGAAAGAGCTCCTACAATGAGCAGTTCTTC. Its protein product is CASSGQGKSSYNEQFF.